The 7 T cell receptor beta chains given below trace back to one sample, sequenced in a study of response to subunit inactivated influenza vaccine. TCRdb itself ran the RT-PCR reads through MiXCR, one entry per CDR3 protein. This table holds 650,000 to 800,000 distinct CDR3 sequences, around 13% found once. The sequencing used PBMCs from blood, collected approximately 15 days before vaccination. The receptors come from a man aged 50-60 years who received an inactivated influenza vaccine.

The genes are TRBV12-3 or TRBV12-4 and TRBJ2-7; D remains unclear. The length of the CDR3 is 12 residues. V was pared by 5 bases and J by 9 bases, with 14 bases between. CDR3 residues: CASSHGTAVQYF. CDR3 bases: TGTGCCAGCAGTCATGGCACAGCCGTGCAGTACTTC.

The chain is built from TRBV7-9 and TRBJ1-2; TRBD1 aligns across 7 bases. V gave up 0 bases and J gave up 6 bases; unmatched junction bases: 4. Looked up from germline, CDR1 is SEHNR and CDR2 is FQNEAQ (reference sequence). This CDR3 comprises 14 residues. The CDR3: CASSLALTGNGYTF. In nucleotides, the CDR3 is TGTGCCAGCAGCTTAGCGTTGACAGGGAATGGCTACACCTTC.

This clonotype has only a few counts. The chain links TRBV11-1 to TRBJ1-1; D is undetermined. V lost 2 bases and J lost 1, with 8 bases in between. The germline gives CDR1 SGHAT, CDR2 FQDESV (reference sequence). CDR3 length: 14 residues. In DNA form, the CDR3 reads TGTGCCAGCAGCTTAACTGCAGAGAACACTGAAGCTTTCTTT. Translation: CASSLTAENTEAFF.

The chain uses TRBV4-1 and TRBJ2-1; TRBD2 agrees at 7 bases. Germline values: CDR1 MGHRA, CDR2 YSYEKL. V lost 4 bases, J lost 8 bases, and 11 bases stayed unmatched. CDR3 size: 15 residues. The CDR3 loop reads CASSLRERTRDEQFF. CDR3 nucleotides: TGCGCCAGCAGCCTCAGGGAGCGGACTAGGGATGAGCAGTTCTTC.

This clonotype has at least ten counts. This sequence joins TRBV20-1 and TRBJ2-5, with a tentative D call TRBD2 (6 bases). Germline-derived CDR1 and CDR2 are DFQATT and SNEGSKA (reference sequence). The V end was cut by 1 base, the J end by 5 bases, with 14 bases between. CDR3 length equals 14 residues. CDR3 residues: CSARVTAGSETQYF. CDR3 sequence (DNA): TGCAGTGCTAGAGTTACCGCGGGGTCGGAGACCCAGTACTTC.

This clonotype was seen only a few times. The chain couples TRBV20-1 to TRBJ1-4; D is perhaps TRBD1 (5 bases). CDR3 length: 15 amino acids. V gave up 0 bases and J gave up 3 bases, with 11 bases separating them. Germline CDR1 is DFQATT and CDR2 is SNEGSKA (reference sequence). CDR3 bases: TGCAGTGCTAGAGATTTTCAGGGTTCTAATGAAAAACTGTTTTTT. Amino acids: CSARDFQGSNEKLFF.

This clonotype occurred a few times. The chain links TRBV10-3 to TRBJ2-2; TRBD2 matches 11 bases. J was trimmed by 4 bases and V by 6 bases; bases with no gene match: 7. This CDR3 has 16 residues. Germline CDR1 and CDR2: ENHRY and SYGVKD. The CDR3 sequence is CAIRLDGLAGTGELFF. CDR3 coding DNA: TGTGCCATCAGGCTGGATGGACTAGCGGGCACCGGGGAGCTGTTTTTT.